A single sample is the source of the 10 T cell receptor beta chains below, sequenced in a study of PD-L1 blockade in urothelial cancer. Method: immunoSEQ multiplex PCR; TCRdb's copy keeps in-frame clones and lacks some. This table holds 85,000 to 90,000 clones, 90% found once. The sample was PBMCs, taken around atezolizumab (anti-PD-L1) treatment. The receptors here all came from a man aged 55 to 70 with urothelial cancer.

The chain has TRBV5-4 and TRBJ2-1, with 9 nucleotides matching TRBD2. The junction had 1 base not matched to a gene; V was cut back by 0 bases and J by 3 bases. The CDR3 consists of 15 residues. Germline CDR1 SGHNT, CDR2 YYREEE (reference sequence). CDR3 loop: CASSLGTSDYNEQFF. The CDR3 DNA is TGTGCCAGCAGCTTGGGGACTAGCGACTACAATGAGCAGTTCTTC.

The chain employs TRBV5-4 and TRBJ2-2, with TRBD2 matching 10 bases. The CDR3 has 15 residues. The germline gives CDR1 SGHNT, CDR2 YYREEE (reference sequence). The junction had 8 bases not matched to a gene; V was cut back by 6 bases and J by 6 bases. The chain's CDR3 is CASTSGGGSAGELFF. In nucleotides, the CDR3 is TGTGCCAGCACCAGCGGGGGGGGATCTGCCGGGGAGCTGTTTTTT.

CDR3 coding DNA: TGTGCCAGCAGCCCACCAGTCTCCTACGAGCAGTACTTC. Protein product: CASSPPVSYEQYF. The V and J genes are TRBV7-9 and TRBJ2-7; no clear D gene. Trimming left V 5 bases short and J 0 bases short, with 8 bases between. CDR1 is SEHNR and CDR2 is FQNEAQ in the germline V gene (reference sequence). The CDR3 runs to 13 residues.

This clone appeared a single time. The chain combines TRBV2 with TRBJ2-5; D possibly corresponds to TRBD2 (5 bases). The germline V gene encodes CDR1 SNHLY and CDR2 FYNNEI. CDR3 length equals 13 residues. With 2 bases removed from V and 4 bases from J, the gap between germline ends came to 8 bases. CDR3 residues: CASSEYGGETQYF. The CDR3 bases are TGTGCCAGCAGTGAATACGGAGGAGAGACCCAGTACTTC. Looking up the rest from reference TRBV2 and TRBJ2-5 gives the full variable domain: EPEVTQTPSHQVTQMGQEVILRCVPISNHLYFYWYRQILGQKVEFLVSFYNNEISEKSEIFDDQFSVERPDGSNFTLKIRSTKLEDSAMYFCASSEYGGETQYFGPGTRLLVL.

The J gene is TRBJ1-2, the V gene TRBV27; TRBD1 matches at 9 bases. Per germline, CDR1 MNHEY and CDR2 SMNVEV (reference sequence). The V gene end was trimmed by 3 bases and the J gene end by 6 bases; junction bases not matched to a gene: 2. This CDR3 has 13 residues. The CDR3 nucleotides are TGTGCCAGCAGTTTTACAGGGGGCAATGGCTACACCTTC. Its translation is CASSFTGGNGYTF.

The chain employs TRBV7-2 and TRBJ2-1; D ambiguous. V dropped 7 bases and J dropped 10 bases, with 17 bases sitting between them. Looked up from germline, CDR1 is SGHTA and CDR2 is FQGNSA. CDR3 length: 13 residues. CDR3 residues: CASNKPLVREQFF. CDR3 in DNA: TGTGCCAGCAATAAACCTCTAGTTCGCGAGCAGTTCTTC.

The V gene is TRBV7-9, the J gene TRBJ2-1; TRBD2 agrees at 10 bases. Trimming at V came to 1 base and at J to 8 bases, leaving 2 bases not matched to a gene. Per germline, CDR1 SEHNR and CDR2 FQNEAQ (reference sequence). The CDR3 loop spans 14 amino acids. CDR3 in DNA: TGTGCCAGCAGCTTAGTCCTAGCGGGAGATGAGCAGTTCTTC. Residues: CASSLVLAGDEQFF.

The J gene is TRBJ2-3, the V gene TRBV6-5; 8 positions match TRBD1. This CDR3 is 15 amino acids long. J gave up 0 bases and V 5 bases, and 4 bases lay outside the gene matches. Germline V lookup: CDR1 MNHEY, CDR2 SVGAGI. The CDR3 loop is CASSQTGASTDTQYF. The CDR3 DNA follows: TGTGCCAGCAGTCAGACAGGGGCCAGCACAGATACGCAGTATTTT.

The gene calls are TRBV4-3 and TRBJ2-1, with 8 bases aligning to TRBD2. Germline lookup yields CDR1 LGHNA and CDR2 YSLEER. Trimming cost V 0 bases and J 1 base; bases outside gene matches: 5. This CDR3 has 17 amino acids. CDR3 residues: CASSQDQAGGSYNEQFF. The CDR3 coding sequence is TGCGCCAGCAGCCAAGATCAGGCGGGAGGTTCCTACAATGAGCAGTTCTTC.

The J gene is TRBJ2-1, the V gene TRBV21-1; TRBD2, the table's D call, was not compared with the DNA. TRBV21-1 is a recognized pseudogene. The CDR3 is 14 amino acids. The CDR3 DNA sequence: TGTGCCAGGGTTTTGGAGAAGTCCTACAATGAGCAGTTCTTC. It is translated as CARVLEKSYNEQFF.